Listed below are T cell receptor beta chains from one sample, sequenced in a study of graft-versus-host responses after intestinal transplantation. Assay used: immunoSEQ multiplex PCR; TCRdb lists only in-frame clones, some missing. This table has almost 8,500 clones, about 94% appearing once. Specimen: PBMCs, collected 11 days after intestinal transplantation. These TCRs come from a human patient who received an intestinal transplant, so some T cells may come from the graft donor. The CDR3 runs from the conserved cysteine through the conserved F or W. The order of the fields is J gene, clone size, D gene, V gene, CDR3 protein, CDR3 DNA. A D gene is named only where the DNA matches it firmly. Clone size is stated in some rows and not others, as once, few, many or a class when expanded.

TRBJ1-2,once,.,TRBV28,CASTPRGVRNYGYTF,TGTGCCAGCACCCCCCGGGGGGTAAGGAACTATGGCTACACCTTC
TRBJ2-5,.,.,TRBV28,CASSLFEEETQYF,TGTGCCAGCAGTTTATTTGAGGAAGAGACCCAGTACTTC
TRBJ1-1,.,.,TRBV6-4,CASSDAGMNTEAFF,TGTGCCAGCAGTGACGCAGGGATGAACACTGAAGCTTTCTTT
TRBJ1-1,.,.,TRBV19,CASSAGNTEAFF,TGTGCCAGTAGTGCGGGAAACACTGAAGCTTTCTTT
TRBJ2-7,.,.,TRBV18,CASSPYRARAGEQYF,TGTGCCAGCTCACCCTACAGGGCAAGGGCGGGCGAGCAGTACTTC
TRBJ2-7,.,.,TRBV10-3,CAISDHGSHGGYEQYF,TGTGCCATCAGTGACCACGGGAGCCATGGGGGCTACGAGCAGTACTTC
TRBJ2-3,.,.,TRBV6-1,CASSDEVDTQYF,TGTGCCAGCAGTGACGAGGTAGATACGCAGTATTTT
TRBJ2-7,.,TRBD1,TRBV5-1,CASSGYRGEGEQYF,TGCGCCAGCAGCGGGTACAGGGGGGAAGGCGAGCAGTACTTC
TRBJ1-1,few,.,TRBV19,CASSIGQNTEAFF,TGTGCCAGTAGTATTGGGCAAAACACTGAAGCTTTCTTT
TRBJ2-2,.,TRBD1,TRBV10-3,CAISAGQGNTGELFF,TGTGCCATCAGTGCTGGACAGGGGAACACCGGGGAGCTGTTTTTT
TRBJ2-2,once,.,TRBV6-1,CASSERAGELFF,TGTGCCAGCAGTGAGAGGGCTGGGGAGCTGTTTTTT
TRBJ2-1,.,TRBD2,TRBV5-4,CASSSASGSHNEQFF,TGTGCCAGCAGCTCCGCTAGCGGGAGTCACAATGAGCAGTTCTTC
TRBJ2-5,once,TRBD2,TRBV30,CAWSVDGRETQYF,TGTGCCTGGAGTGTCGACGGGAGGGAGACCCAGTACTTC
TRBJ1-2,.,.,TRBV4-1,CASSFGDTNYGYTF,TGCGCCAGCAGCTTTGGGGACACCAACTATGGCTACACCTTC
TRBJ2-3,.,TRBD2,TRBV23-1,CASSCQRGGGTDTQYF,TGCGCCAGCAGTTGTCAGCGGGGGGGCGGCACAGATACGCAGTATTTT
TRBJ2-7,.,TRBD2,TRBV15,CATSRDLTRLAGAAYEQYF,TGTGCCACCAGCAGAGATTTAACCCGACTAGCGGGAGCAGCCTACGAGCAGTACTTC
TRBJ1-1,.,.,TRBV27,CASRPGGGDTEAFF,TGTGCCAGCAGGCCGGGGGGTGGGGACACTGAAGCTTTCTTT
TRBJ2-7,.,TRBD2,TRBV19,CASSRIAGGLSYEQYF,TGTGCCAGTAGTAGAATAGCGGGAGGTCTCTCCTACGAGCAGTACTTC
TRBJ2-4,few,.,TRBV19,CASSIGGIQYF,TGTGCCAGTAGTATCGGGGGCATTCAGTACTTC
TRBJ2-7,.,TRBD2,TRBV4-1,CASSPNGAAGGYEQYF,TGCGCCAGCAGCCCAAACGGCGCAGCGGGAGGTTACGAGCAGTACTTC
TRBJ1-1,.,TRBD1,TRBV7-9,CASSAHRGSSVLAFF,TGTGCCAGCAGCGCTCACAGGGGATCGTCGGTATTGGCTTTCTTT
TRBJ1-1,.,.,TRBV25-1,CASIGTDMNTEAFF,TGTGCCAGCATTGGAACGGACATGAACACTGAAGCTTTCTTT
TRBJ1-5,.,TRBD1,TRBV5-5,CASSPGTGAGQPQHF,TGTGCCAGCAGCCCCGGGACAGGGGCGGGTCAGCCCCAGCATTTT
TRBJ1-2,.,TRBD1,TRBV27,CASRQQGAYGYTF,TGTGCCAGCAGACAGCAGGGGGCCTATGGCTACACCTTC
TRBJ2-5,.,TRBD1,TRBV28,CAVHQGDEQYF,TGTGCCGTCCACCAGGGGGATGAGCAGTACTTC
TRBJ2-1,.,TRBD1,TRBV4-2,CASSHGQGGNEQFF,TGTGCCAGCAGCCACGGACAGGGGGGCAATGAGCAGTTCTTC
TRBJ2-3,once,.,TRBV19,CASSIALLTDTQYF,TGTGCCAGTAGTATAGCTCTCTTGACAGATACGCAGTATTTT
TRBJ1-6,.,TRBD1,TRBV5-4,CASSRQGTGNSPLHF,TGTGCCAGCAGCCGACAGGGTACGGGTAATTCACCCCTCCACTTT
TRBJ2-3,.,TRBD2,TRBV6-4,CASSDSGGADTQYF,TGTGCCAGCAGTGACAGCGGGGGGGCAGATACGCAGTATTTT
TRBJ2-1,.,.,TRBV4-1,CASSQAVGHVEQFF,TGCGCCAGCAGCCAAGCCGTCGGACACGTGGAGCAGTTCTTC
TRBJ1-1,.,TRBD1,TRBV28,CASSFMDRGPNTEAFF,TGTGCCAGCAGTTTTATGGACAGGGGGCCGAACACTGAAGCTTTCTTT
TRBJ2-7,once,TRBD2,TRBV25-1,CASSGVSTSGYSSYEQYF,TGTGCCAGCAGTGGGGTATCGACTAGCGGGTACAGCTCCTACGAGCAGTACTTC
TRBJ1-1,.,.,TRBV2,CAWRRGRMYDTEAFF,TGTGCCTGGAGGAGAGGGAGGATGTATGACACTGAAGCTTTCTTT
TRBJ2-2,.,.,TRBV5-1,CASSSQIGTGELFF,TGCGCCAGCAGCTCCCAGATTGGCACCGGGGAGCTGTTTTTT
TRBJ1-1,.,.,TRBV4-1,CASRGEGGTEAFF,TGCGCCAGCAGGGGGGAGGGGGGCACTGAAGCTTTCTTT
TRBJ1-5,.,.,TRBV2,CASSEMGLLKQPQHF,TGTGCCAGCAGTGAAATGGGGCTCCTTAAACAGCCCCAGCATTTT
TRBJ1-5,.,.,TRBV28,CASTLEGAQHF,TGTGCCAGCACCCTCGAAGGAGCCCAGCATTTT
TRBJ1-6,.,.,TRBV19,CASSISLPSPLHF,TGTGCCAGTAGTATTAGTCTCCCATCACCCCTCCACTTT
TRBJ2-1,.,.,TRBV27,CASSAGSYNEQFF,TGTGCCAGCTCGGCAGGGTCCTACAATGAGCAGTTCTTC
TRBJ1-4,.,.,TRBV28,CASSQLQGTNEKLFF,TGTGCCAGCAGTCAACTACAGGGAACTAATGAAAAACTGTTTTTT
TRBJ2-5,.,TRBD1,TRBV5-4,CASSATGKGETQYF,TGTGCCAGCAGCGCGACAGGGAAGGGGGAGACCCAGTACTTC
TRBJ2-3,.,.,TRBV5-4,CASSSDSFTDTQYF,TGTGCCAGCAGCTCGGACTCTTTCACAGATACGCAGTATTTT
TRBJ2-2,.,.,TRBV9,CASSLSKSPGTVHTGELFF,TGTGCCAGCAGCTTAAGTAAGAGTCCCGGGACTGTACACACCGGGGAGCTGTTTTTT
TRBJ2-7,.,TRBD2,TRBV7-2,CASSRGGPLPYEQYF,TGTGCCAGCAGCCGCGGGGGACCGCTCCCCTACGAGCAGTACTTC
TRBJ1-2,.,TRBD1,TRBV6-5,CASSYYDRENYGYTF,TGTGCCAGCAGTTACTACGACAGGGAAAACTATGGCTACACCTTC
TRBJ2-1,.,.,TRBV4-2,CASSLPGSYNEQFF,TGTGCCAGCAGCTTGCCCGGCTCCTACAATGAGCAGTTCTTC
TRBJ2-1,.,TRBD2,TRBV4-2,CASSQGLAGNNEQFF,TGTGCCAGCAGCCAAGGGCTAGCGGGGAACAATGAGCAGTTCTTC
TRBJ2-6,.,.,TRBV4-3,CASSPRGPLSGANVLTF,TGCGCCAGCAGCCCGCGGGGCCCTCTCTCTGGGGCCAACGTCCTGACTTTC
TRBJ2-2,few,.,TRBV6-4,CASSAANTGELFF,TGTGCCAGCAGTGCAGCGAACACCGGGGAGCTGTTTTTT
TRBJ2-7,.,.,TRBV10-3,CAISEGGLYEQYF,TGTGCCATCAGTGAGGGGGGACTCTACGAGCAGTACTTC
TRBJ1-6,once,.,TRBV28,CASSSTDRESSYNSPLHF,TGTGCCAGCAGTTCTACCGATCGCGAGAGCTCCTATAATTCACCCCTCCACTTT
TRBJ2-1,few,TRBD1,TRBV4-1,CASSLPGQRNEQFF,TGCGCCAGCAGCCTTCCGGGACAGCGGAATGAGCAGTTCTTC
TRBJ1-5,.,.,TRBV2,CASGGEQPQHF,TGTGCCAGCGGCGGGGAGCAGCCCCAGCATTTT
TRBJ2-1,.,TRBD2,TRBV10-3,CAISGLAGGYNEQFF,TGTGCCATCAGTGGGCTAGCGGGAGGGTACAATGAGCAGTTCTTC
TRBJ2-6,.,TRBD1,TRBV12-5,CASGLDRGSGANVLTF,TGTGCTAGTGGTTTGGACAGGGGCTCTGGGGCCAACGTCCTGACTTTC
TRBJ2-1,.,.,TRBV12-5,CASGLTGRDRVYNEQFF,TGTGCTAGTGGTTTGACCGGGAGGGACAGGGTCTACAATGAGCAGTTCTTC
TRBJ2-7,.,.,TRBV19,CASRPGVLSYEQYF,TGTGCCAGTAGACCCGGAGTCCTCTCCTACGAGCAGTACTTC
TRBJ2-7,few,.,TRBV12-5,CASGLVQGEQYF,TGTGCTAGTGGTTTGGTACAGGGCGAGCAGTACTTC